This record looks at one T cell receptor (beta chain) sequence and its context. Antigen: not known. Trimming removed 1 base from V and 11 bases from J, with 14 bases in between. The CDR3 length is 13 residues. Germline lookup yields CDR1 SGHNT and CDR2 YENEEA. This sample is drawn from a study of B cell selection in AIRE deficiency. General study findings and limits: Healthy donors alone shared around 33% of roughly 4,000 Treg sequences; patients alone approximately 9.1%. Shorter CDR3s marked shared Treg sequences, biased toward few non-templated insertions.

Sorted regulatory T cells were CD4-positive, CD25-high and CD127-low or negative. Original methodology: Treg pools: approximately 60,000 distinct patient, some 1x10^5 donor TCRbeta sequences. Generated by immunoSEQ multiplex PCR, the TCRdb table keeps only in-frame clones and is missing some. V and J calls and clone size are those listed in that table; D and trimming were worked out from the DNA. The sample lists approximately 21,000 clones, about 94% occurring once. The receptor was derived from a human donor with AIRE deficiency. This chain links TRBV11-3 with TRBJ1-1; D may be TRBD1 (5 bases). The specimen was Tregs sorted from PBMCs. As DNA, the CDR3 is TGTGCCAGCAGCTTAGCCCTCCGGGGGATGGCTTTCTTT. Translated: CASSLALRGMAFF.